Each of the 5 T cell receptor beta chains below was sequenced from the same sample in a study of cytomegalovirus exposure and HLA in healthy donors. With 60 Vbeta and 13 Jbeta primers, the PCR was carried out. TCRdb's copy holds only in-frame clones and misses some; the assay was immunoSEQ multiplex PCR. This sample has some 160,000 clones, with over 75% found just once. Sequenced input: PBMCs. These receptors all come from a woman aged 25 to 39 in good health and CMV-seronegative.

The V gene is TRBV2, the J gene TRBJ1-5; the D is unclear. This CDR3 region has 13 residues. V was trimmed by 4 bases and J by 3 bases, leaving 7 bases between them. The V gene's germline CDR1 is SNHLY and CDR2 FYNNEI. CDR3 sequence reads: CASSAPINQPQHF. The DNA for the CDR3 is TGTGCCAGCAGTGCGCCTATCAATCAGCCCCAGCATTTT.

In its sample, this clone was seen once. The V call is TRBV5-1, the J call TRBJ2-3; the match to TRBD1 covers 9 bases. The junction had 4 bases not matched to a gene; V was cut back by 3 bases and J by 2 bases. Per germline, CDR1 SGHRS and CDR2 YFSETQ. The CDR3 consists of 15 residues. CDR3 nucleotides: TGCGCCAGCAGCTACTGGGACAGGGACACAGATACGCAGTATTTT. Translated, it gives CASSYWDRDTDTQYF.

This clone was counted between two and nine times. This rearrangement joins TRBV2 to TRBJ1-4; TRBD1 aligns across 12 bases. The CDR3 has 14 residues. The V segment lost 4 bases and the J segment 7 bases; nucleotides outside the gene matches: 1. CDR1 is SNHLY and CDR2 is FYNNEI in the germline V gene. CDR3 bases: TGTGCCAGCAGTGGGGACAGGGGGCCTGAAAAACTGTTTTTT. This sequence encodes CASSGDRGPEKLFF.

This clone was found a few times. This chain connects TRBV12-5 to TRBJ1-1; no definite D call. The CDR3 has 14 amino acids. Looked up from germline, CDR1 is LGHNT and CDR2 is FRNRAP. Trimming took 7 bases from V and 0 from J, leaving 12 bases between them. The CDR3 loop is CASAGWVMNTEAFF. The CDR3 coding sequence is TGTGCTAGTGCAGGATGGGTCATGAACACTGAAGCTTTCTTT. The variable domain in full, with the rest retrieved from reference TRBV12-5 and TRBJ1-1, is DARVTQTPRHKVTEMGQEVTMRCQPILGHNTVFWYRQTMMQGLELLAYFRNRAPLDDSGMPKDRFSAEMPDATLATLKIQPSEPRDSAVYFCASAGWVMNTEAFFGQGTRLTVV.

This sequence joins TRBV6-5 and TRBJ2-2; 8 bases agree with TRBD1. Trimming took 6 bases from V and 3 from J; bases not matched to a gene: 6. Germline V lookup: CDR1 MNHEY, CDR2 SVGAGI. The CDR3 totals 15 residues. The CDR3 protein is CASRGGQAHTGELFF. In nucleotides, the CDR3 is TGTGCCAGCAGAGGGGGACAGGCTCACACCGGGGAGCTGTTTTTT.